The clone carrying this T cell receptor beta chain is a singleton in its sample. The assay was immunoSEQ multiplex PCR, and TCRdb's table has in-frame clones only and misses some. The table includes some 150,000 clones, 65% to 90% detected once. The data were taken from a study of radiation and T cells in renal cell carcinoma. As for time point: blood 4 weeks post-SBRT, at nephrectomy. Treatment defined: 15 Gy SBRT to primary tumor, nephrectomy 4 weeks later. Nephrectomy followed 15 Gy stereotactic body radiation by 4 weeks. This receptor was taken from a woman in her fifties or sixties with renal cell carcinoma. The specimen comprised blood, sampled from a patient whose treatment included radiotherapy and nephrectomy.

CDR3 DNA: TGTGCCAGCAGCTTAGGGGGGACCTACGAGCAGTACTTC. It specifies CASSLGGTYEQYF. V gene TRBV7-2 combines with J gene TRBJ2-7; D tentatively reads TRBD1 or TRBD2 (5 bases each). Trimming shortened V by 1 base and J by 2 bases, and 6 bases separated the two germline ends. Germline V CDR1 and CDR2: SGHTA, FQGNSA. The CDR3 runs 13 residues.